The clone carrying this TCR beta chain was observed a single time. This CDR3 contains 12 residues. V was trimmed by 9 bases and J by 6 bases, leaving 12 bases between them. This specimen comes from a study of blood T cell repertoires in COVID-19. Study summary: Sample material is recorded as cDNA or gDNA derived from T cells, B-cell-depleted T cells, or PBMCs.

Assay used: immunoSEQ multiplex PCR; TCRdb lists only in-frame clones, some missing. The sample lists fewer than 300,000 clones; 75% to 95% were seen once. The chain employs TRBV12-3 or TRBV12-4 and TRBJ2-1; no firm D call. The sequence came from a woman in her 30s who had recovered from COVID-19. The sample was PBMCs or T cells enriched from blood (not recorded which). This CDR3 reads CASQLRGNEQFF. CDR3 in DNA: TGTGCCAGTCAACTGCGAGGCAATGAGCAGTTCTTC.